This T cell receptor beta chain appears in the sequencing data of a study of Graves' ophthalmopathy and Graves' hyperthyroidism. Regarding the study as a whole: At about 70% sensitivity and about 72% specificity, the model predicted progression of the ophthalmopathy. Clonotypes were expanded in thyroid at above 0.001 frequency, and most also appeared in blood. A 13-signature model separated ophthalmopathy from stable hyperthyroidism, approximately 87% sensitivity, 80% to 83% specificity.

The CDR3 contains 13 residues. Trimming cost V 5 bases and J 6 bases; bases outside gene matches: 4. Germline V gene lookup returns CDR1 ENHRY and CDR2 SYGVKD. RNA transcripts served as template for amplifying TCR beta CDR3 sequences. HTBI primers served in a first-round RT-PCR, which a second-round multiplex PCR followed. Via MiXCR, TCRdb re-called the multiplex PCR reads, giving one row per CDR3 protein. The data hold 1 million to 1.3 million distinct CDR3 sequences, with around a third observed a single time. There are a few counts of this clonotype. As yet, its antigen is unknown. This TCR derives from an adult man with Graves' hyperthyroidism. The genes are TRBV10-3 and TRBJ1-5; 7 positions agree with TRBD1. Sequenced sample: peripheral blood or thyroid tissue (not recorded which). This CDR3 reads CAISRQGPQPQHF. CDR3 DNA sequence: TGTGCCATCAGTAGACAGGGTCCTCAGCCCCAGCATTTT.